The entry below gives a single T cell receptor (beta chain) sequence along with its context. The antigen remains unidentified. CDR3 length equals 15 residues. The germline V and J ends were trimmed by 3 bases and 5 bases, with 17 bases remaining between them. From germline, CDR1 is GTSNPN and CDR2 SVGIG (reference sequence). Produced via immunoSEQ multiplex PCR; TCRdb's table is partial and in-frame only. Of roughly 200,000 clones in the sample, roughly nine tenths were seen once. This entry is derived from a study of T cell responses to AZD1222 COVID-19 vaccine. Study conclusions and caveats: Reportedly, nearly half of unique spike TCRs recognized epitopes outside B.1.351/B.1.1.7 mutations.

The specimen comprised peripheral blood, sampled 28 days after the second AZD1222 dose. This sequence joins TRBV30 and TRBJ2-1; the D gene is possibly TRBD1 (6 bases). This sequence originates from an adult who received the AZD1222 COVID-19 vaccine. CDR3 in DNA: TGTGCCTGGAGCCCTACAGGGTTTGGGGACAATGAGCAGTTCTTC. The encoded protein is CAWSPTGFGDNEQFF.